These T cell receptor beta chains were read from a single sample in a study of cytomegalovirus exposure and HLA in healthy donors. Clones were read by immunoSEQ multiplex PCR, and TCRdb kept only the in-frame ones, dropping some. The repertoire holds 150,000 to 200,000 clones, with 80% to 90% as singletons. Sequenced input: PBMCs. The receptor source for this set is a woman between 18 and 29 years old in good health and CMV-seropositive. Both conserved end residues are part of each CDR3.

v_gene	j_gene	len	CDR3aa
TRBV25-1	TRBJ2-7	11	CASSLVYEQYF
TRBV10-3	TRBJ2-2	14	CAITRRTNTGELFF
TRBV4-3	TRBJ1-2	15	CASSQELQGVYGYTF
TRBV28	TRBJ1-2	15	CASSFGPVSPYGYTF
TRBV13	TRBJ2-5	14	CASSLGLLPETQYF
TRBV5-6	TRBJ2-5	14	CASSRDRGLETQYF
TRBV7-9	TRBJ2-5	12	CASSLAGETQYF
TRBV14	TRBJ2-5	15	CASSQDWRLGETQYF
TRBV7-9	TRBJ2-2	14	CASSGHTRTGELFF
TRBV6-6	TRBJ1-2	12	CASTGDRYGYTF
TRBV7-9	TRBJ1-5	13	CASSYPGSQPQHF
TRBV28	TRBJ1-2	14	CASSPGTNLYGYTF
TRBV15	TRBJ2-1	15	CATSHPGQLNNEQFF
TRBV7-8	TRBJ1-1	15	CASSLVKLMNTEAFF
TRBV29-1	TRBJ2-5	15	CSAKRDSTYQETQYF
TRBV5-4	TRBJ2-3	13	CASSPGGTDTQYF